This T cell receptor (beta chain) is drawn from a study of regulatory T cells in long-lasting Graves disease. Time point: newly diagnosed GD, antithyroid drugs for less than 3 months. With RNA extracted from PBMCs as input, the TCR library was made. The CDR3 runs to 12 residues. Germline CDR1 reads DFQATT; CDR2 reads SNEGSKA (reference sequence). V shed 6 bases, J shed 6 bases, and the junction held 5 bases outside the gene matches. Construction of TCR beta libraries relied on iRepertoire HTBI primers and on Arm-PCR targeting CDR3 regions. A single record per CDR3 protein comes from TCRdb applying MiXCR to the multiplex PCR reads. The table has hundreds of thousands of distinct CDR3 sequences, around 17% seen once. These data also formed part of another study, on T cells in Graves' hyperthyroidism and ophthalmopathy. This second study notes: Thyroid ultrasound, orbital computed tomography, clinical symptoms, and serum thyroxine and TRAb underpinned diagnoses. Researchers found most expanded thyroid clonotypes above 0.001 in blood as well.

The specimen was peripheral blood mononuclear cells (PBMCs), collected at new diagnosis, from a patient treated with antithyroid drugs. This clonotype was sampled from a woman aged 25 to 39 with Graves disease. This chain uses TRBV20-1 with TRBJ1-2; 9 nucleotides align to TRBD1. CDR3 DNA: TGCAGTGCCTACAGGGGGCAACATGGCTACACCTTC. Protein product: CSAYRGQHGYTF.